The present TCR beta chain was sequenced within a study of blood T cell repertoires in COVID-19 (dated by TCRdb to the early 2020s). Some background on the complete study: Samples from collaborators originated in the United States, Italy and Spain and spanned both the acute and convalescent phases of COVID-19. The prospective study material was composed of cDNA or gDNA derived from T cells, B-cell-depleted T cells, or PBMCs. The dataset comprised deeply sampled blood TCRbeta repertoires from subjects exposed to, actively infected with, or recovered from COVID-19. A freely available public database, intended as a resource for researchers studying the immune response to SARS-CoV-2, is where the repertoires were released. The samples were drawn from the first 160 participants of the ongoing ImmuneRACE study and from some 1,300 subjects provided by 6 global collaborators. Sample metadata almost always included a de-identified subject ID, COVID-19 status, age in years and sex. HLA class I and class II types, where available, came from metadata supplied by the sample provider rather than from assay-based typing. What the authors observed across the whole study: How much clinical and demographic metadata was included differed by source and by participant, and the metadata was provided uncurated.

Comments on this clone: Its binding antigen is unknown. Base qualities are not provided; no much larger clone lies one nucleotide away.

TCRbeta CDR3 regions were amplified from genomic DNA by means of the immunoSEQ Assay, a bias-controlled multiplex PCR. Concerning the study's data processing: Nucleated cell counts per sample were estimated from amplification of reference gene primers within the assay. To quantify the absolute abundance of each unique TCRbeta CDR3 rearrangement, sequence reads were collapsed and filtered. For each sample, productive Simpson clonality was calculated as the square root of Simpson's diversity index across productive rearrangements. TCRdb obtained this table from immuneACCESS and retained in-frame rearrangements with V and J assigned. These tables miss some clones; where compared with another copy, unresolved V genes account for less than half of the shortfall, and the remainder is unexplained. V and J calls and clone size are copied from that table; D and trimming were computed from the DNA. The sample contains about 410,000 clones, around nine tenths of them found a single time. The ten top clones hold around 1.5% of the sample.

One collaborating source in Seattle enrolled patients during active infection and followed them longitudinally through the course of disease. Whole blood was collected in K2EDTA tubes by collaborating institutions according to the institutions' own protocols. Collaborator samples were shipped for TCRbeta analysis as frozen whole blood, isolated PBMCs, or DNA extracted from either sample type. After removal of 4 bases from V and 7 bases from J, the junction retains 9 bases not matched to a gene. As encoded in the germline V gene (reference sequence), CDR1 is SGHNT while CDR2 is YYREEE. The CDR3 spans 15 residues, from the cysteine through the phenylalanine. Only the CDR3 DNA stays, 45 bases, in frame from base 1.

Sequencing was done on a sample of peripheral blood. The TCR was taken from a woman aged 40 to 55 with COVID-19, enrolled during active disease. The rearrangement combines TRBV5-4 with TRBJ2-1, and 9 bases in between align with TRBD1. CDR3 protein: CASSAGQGPTNEQFF. The bases read TGTGCCAGCAGCGCAGGACAGGGGCCTACAAATGAGCAGTTCTTC.